These 7 T cell receptor beta chains came from one sample sequenced in a study of control samples from healthy donors and cancer patients. Libraries were prepared by immunoSEQ multiplex PCR; TCRdb keeps only in-frame clonotypes and omits some of them. The sample shows 100,000 to 150,000 clones, about 90% of them seen only once. Sequencing input: blood. The receptors originated from a woman aged 50 to 60 in good health.

This chain uses TRBV2 with TRBJ1-6, with 9 bases identical to TRBD1. Losses at the gene ends were 5 bases for V and 7 bases for J; bases not matched to a gene: 3. The CDR3 covers 14 residues. In germline, CDR1 is SNHLY, CDR2 FYNNEI. The CDR3 DNA reads TGTGCCAGCAGTCCCGGGACAGGGAATTCACCCCTCCACTTT. Amino acids: CASSPGTGNSPLHF. The entire variable domain, with the rest obtained from reference TRBV2 and TRBJ1-6, is as follows: EPEVTQTPSHQVTQMGQEVILRCVPISNHLYFYWYRQILGQKVEFLVSFYNNEISEKSEIFDDQFSVERPDGSNFTLKIRSTKLEDSAMYFCASSPGTGNSPLHFGNGTRLTVT.

The chain recombines TRBV25-1 with TRBJ1-2, with TRBD1 matching over 12 bases. The junction had 9 bases not matched to a gene; V was cut back by 5 bases and J by 2 bases. This CDR3 spans 17 amino acids. CDR1 MGHDK and CDR2 SYGVNS come from the germline V gene. The CDR3 sequence is CASSPGTGGAGNYGYTF. CDR3 DNA sequence: TGTGCCAGCAGTCCCGGGACAGGGGGCGCTGGGAACTATGGCTACACCTTC.

The V call is TRBV5-4, the J call TRBJ1-1; a weak D match, TRBD1 (6 bases). This CDR3 comprises 14 residues. Germline lookup yields CDR1 SGHNT and CDR2 YYREEE (reference sequence). V lost 1 base and J lost 6, with 13 bases in between. The CDR3 region is CASSLKQGGAEAFF. CDR3 sequence (DNA): TGTGCCAGCAGCTTGAAACAGGGAGGAGCTGAAGCTTTCTTT.

Points on this clone: Other nucleotide sequences in the sample specify the same CDR3. The chain employs TRBV25-1 and TRBJ1-2; D gene unclear. Deletions cut 4 bases from V and 4 bases from J, with 10 bases between. The CDR3 is 13 amino acids. Looked up from germline, CDR1 is MGHDK and CDR2 is SYGVNS. CDR3 sequence: CASSGANVYGYTF. As DNA, the CDR3 is TGTGCCAGCAGTGGGGCCAATGTCTATGGCTACACCTTC.

CDR3 loop: CASGLGGHQETQYF. Written as DNA, the CDR3 is TGTGCTAGTGGTTTGGGGGGGCACCAAGAGACCCAGTACTTC. The rearrangement joins TRBV12-5 to TRBJ2-5; tentative D call: TRBD1 (6 bases). The germline V gene encodes CDR1 LGHNT and CDR2 FRNRAP. The CDR3 spans 14 residues. V shed 1 base and J shed 0 bases, with 6 bases lying between them.

The chain recombines TRBV5-4 with TRBJ1-6, with 9 positions matching TRBD1. From germline, CDR1 is SGHNT and CDR2 YYREEE (reference sequence). The CDR3 is 14 residues long. With V trimmed by 4 bases and J by 10 bases, 6 bases remained unmatched. CDR3 sequence (DNA): TGTGCCAGCAGCCAGGACAGGGGACCCTCACCCCTCCACTTT. Amino acids: CASSQDRGPSPLHF. The variable domain in full, with the rest retrieved from reference TRBV5-4 and TRBJ1-6, is ETGVTQSPTHLIKTRGQQVTLRCSSQSGHNTVSWYQQALGQGPQFIFQYYREEENGRGNFPPRFSGLQFPNYSSELNVNALELDDSALYLCASSQDRGPSPLHFGNGTRLTVT.

This chain links TRBV29-1 with TRBJ2-2; TRBD2 is a possible D gene (6 bases). Germline V gene lookup returns CDR1 SQVTM and CDR2 ANQGSEA. Trimming took 0 bases from V and 4 from J, leaving 12 bases between them. This CDR3 has 15 amino acids. The CDR3 spells CSVEDLGLRTGELFF. The CDR3 DNA follows: TGCAGCGTTGAAGATTTGGGACTTCGCACCGGGGAGCTGTTTTTT.